Following are 14 T cell receptor beta chains from one sample sequenced in a study of shared clonotypes between healthy human individuals (dated by TCRdb to the early 2020s). Receptor amplification or capture employed the immunoSEQ multiplex PCR assay. Entries here come from immuneACCESS through TCRdb and include only in-frame sequences with V and J called. Some clones fail to appear in such tables; in the studies checked, an unresolved V gene covers under half of the shortfall, and the cause of the remainder is unknown. Within this sample are fewer than 700,000 clones, with roughly 79% of them counted one time only. Jointly, the top ten make up around 12% of the sample. Material: PBMCs. All receptors derive from a woman aged 40 to 49 in good health. Some clones in this sample may be carry-over from other donors' samples.

This clone showed up just once. The J gene is TRBJ2-1, the V gene TRBV6-1; no firm D call. CDR3 length: 15 residues. V was clipped by 1 base and J by 0 bases, with 7 bases between them. Germline V gives CDR1 MNHNS, CDR2 SASEGT. CDR3 amino acids: CASSEVTVSYNEQFF. For the CDR3, the DNA is TGTGCCAGCAGTGAAGTGACGGTCTCCTACAATGAGCAGTTCTTC.

This rearrangement joins TRBV27 to TRBJ1-5; weak D call: TRBD1 (6 bases). This CDR3 comprises 15 residues. CDR1 and CDR2 from the germline V gene are MNHEY and SMNVEV (reference sequence). Trimming took off 7 bases at V and 6 bases at J, with 19 bases between the two ends. The CDR3 DNA is TGTGCCAGCACACCCTCACAGGGAATCGGTCAGCCCCAGCATTTT. Translating it yields CASTPSQGIGQPQHF.

V and J are TRBV7-8 and TRBJ2-1, with a tentative D call TRBD1 (5 bases). This CDR3 is built from 13 residues. Trimming stripped 5 bases from V and 4 bases from J, with 9 bases between. Germline assignment: CDR1 SGHVS and CDR2 FQNEAQ. The CDR3, as DNA: TGTGCCAGCAGCACCGACAGTTACAATGAGCAGTTCTTC. Its protein is CASSTDSYNEQFF. Using reference TRBV7-8 and TRBJ2-1 for the parts outside the CDR3, the full variable domain is GAGVSQSPRYKVAKRGQDVALRCDPISGHVSLFWYQQALGQGPEFLTYFQNEAQLDKSGLPSDRFFAERPEGSVSTLKIQRTQQEDSAVYLCASSTDSYNEQFFGPGTRLTVL.

The chain uses TRBV5-6 and TRBJ2-5, with TRBD2 matching over 7 bases. The DNA matches TRBJ2-7 better at its end, which makes the J call doubtful. CDR1 and CDR2 from the germline V gene are SGHDT and YYEEEE. This CDR3 is built from 14 residues. The CDR3 DNA reads TGTGCCAGCAGCTTGGGACTAGCACAGTACGAGCAGTACTTC. As protein: CASSLGLAQYEQYF.

This chain links TRBV15 with TRBJ2-7; TRBD1 or TRBD2 may be the D gene (5 bases each). CDR1 and CDR2 from the germline V gene are LNHNV and YYDKDF (reference sequence). This CDR3 has 14 residues. The V gene lost 0 bases and the J gene lost 6 bases, with 12 bases spanning the gap. The CDR3 DNA follows: TGTGCCACCAGCAGAGATTCCGGGACGTTCGAGCAGTACTTC. This codes for CATSRDSGTFEQYF.

This rearrangement joins TRBV5-1 to TRBJ2-2, with a tentative D call TRBD2 (6 bases). CDR3 length: 15 residues. Trimming shortened V by 1 base and J by 5 bases, and 12 bases separated the two germline ends. Germline CDR1 SGHRS, CDR2 YFSETQ. The CDR3 region has the DNA TGCGCCAGCAGCTTGACTAGCCCAGAGACCGGGGAGCTGTTTTTT. Its translation: CASSLTSPETGELFF.

Concerning this clone itself: Mismatch with germline at one junction end may stem from a read error. The chain combines TRBV30 with TRBJ1-1, with D possibly being TRBD1 (5 bases). This CDR3 has 15 residues. CDR1 and CDR2 (germline): GTSNPN, SVGIG (reference sequence). CDR3 protein: CAWSAALGVNTEASF. The CDR3 DNA reads TGTGCCTGGAGTGCCGCCCTAGGGGTTAACACTGAAGCTTCCTTT.

The chain couples TRBV10-3 to TRBJ2-7; TRBD1 agrees at 7 bases. This CDR3 has 13 amino acids. Germline values: CDR1 ENHRY, CDR2 SYGVKD. V gave up 6 bases and J gave up 0 bases; unmatched junction bases: 2. Here the CDR3 DNA reads TGTGCCATCAGGGGGGACAGCTCCTACGAGCAGTACTTC. This translates into CAIRGDSSYEQYF.

This clone was seen once. The V gene is TRBV25-1, the J gene TRBJ2-7; D perhaps matches TRBD1 (5 bases). V lost 1 base to trimming and J lost 6 bases, with 10 bases between them. Germline loops: CDR1 MGHDK, CDR2 SYGVNS. The CDR3 length is 13 residues. The CDR3 sequence: CASSELQAAEQYF. As DNA, the CDR3 is TGTGCCAGCAGTGAATTACAGGCCGCCGAGCAGTACTTC.

The chain employs TRBV5-1 and TRBJ2-7; a weak D match, TRBD1 (5 bases). The CDR3 has 14 residues. CDR1 and CDR2 (germline): SGHRS, YFSETQ. Between the trimmed V and J ends, which lost 0 bases and 2 bases, there was a span of 9 bases. The CDR3 sequence: CASSLGPGPYEQYF. The CDR3 DNA reads TGCGCCAGCAGCTTGGGTCCAGGGCCCTACGAGCAGTACTTC. The variable domain in full, completed from reference TRBV5-1 and TRBJ2-7, reads KAGVTQTPRYLIKTRGQQVTLSCSPISGHRSVSWYQQTPGQGLQFLFEYFSETQRNKGNFPGRFSGRQFSNSRSEMNVSTLELGDSALYLCASSLGPGPYEQYFGPGTRLTVT.

This sequence joins TRBV27 and TRBJ2-1, with TRBD1 matching over 12 bases. V was pared by 5 bases and J by 6 bases, with 8 bases of the junction left unmatched. The germline V gene has CDR1 MNHEY and CDR2 SMNVEV (reference sequence). This CDR3 is 16 amino acids long. The CDR3 protein is CASSPLGTGGFNEQFF. The CDR3 coding sequence is TGTGCCAGCAGTCCCCTCGGGACAGGGGGCTTCAATGAGCAGTTCTTC.

V gene TRBV19 combines with J gene TRBJ2-7; perhaps TRBD1 as D (6 bases). In germline, CDR1 is LNHDA, CDR2 SQIVND (reference sequence). V was clipped by 1 base and J by 0 bases, with 16 bases between them. This CDR3 is built from 17 residues. The chain's CDR3 is CASSIAPPGQFSYEQYF. In DNA, the CDR3 is TGTGCCAGTAGTATAGCCCCGCCGGGACAATTCTCCTACGAGCAGTACTTC.

About this clone: This could be a read error, since a much larger clone is one nucleotide away. This rearrangement joins TRBV5-6 to TRBJ2-1; D may be TRBD2 (5 bases). CDR3 length: 13 residues. The V end lost 5 bases, the J end lost 6 bases, and 12 bases lay between the germline ends. The germline V gene has CDR1 SGHDT and CDR2 YYEEEE. The CDR3 here is CASSRGSGNEQFF. CDR3 coding DNA: TGTGCCAGCAGTAGAGGGTCTGGCAATGAGCAGTTCTTC. Drawing the rest from reference TRBV5-6 and TRBJ2-1, the complete variable domain is DAGVTQSPTHLIKTRGQQVTLRCSPKSGHDTVSWYQQALGQGPQFIFQYYEEEERQRGNFPDRFSGHQFPNYSSELNVNALLLGDSALYLCASSRGSGNEQFFGPGTRLTVL.

As regards this clone: A far more abundant clone sits one base away, making this likely a read error. The chain joins TRBV25-1 to TRBJ2-5, with D uncertain. Trimming took 4 bases from V and 1 from J, leaving 4 bases between them. Germline CDR1 reads MGHDK; CDR2 reads SYGVNS. The CDR3 covers 12 residues. This CDR3 is CASSGSQETQYF. CDR3 DNA sequence: TGTGCCAGCAGTGGGTCCCAAGAGACCCAGTACTTC.